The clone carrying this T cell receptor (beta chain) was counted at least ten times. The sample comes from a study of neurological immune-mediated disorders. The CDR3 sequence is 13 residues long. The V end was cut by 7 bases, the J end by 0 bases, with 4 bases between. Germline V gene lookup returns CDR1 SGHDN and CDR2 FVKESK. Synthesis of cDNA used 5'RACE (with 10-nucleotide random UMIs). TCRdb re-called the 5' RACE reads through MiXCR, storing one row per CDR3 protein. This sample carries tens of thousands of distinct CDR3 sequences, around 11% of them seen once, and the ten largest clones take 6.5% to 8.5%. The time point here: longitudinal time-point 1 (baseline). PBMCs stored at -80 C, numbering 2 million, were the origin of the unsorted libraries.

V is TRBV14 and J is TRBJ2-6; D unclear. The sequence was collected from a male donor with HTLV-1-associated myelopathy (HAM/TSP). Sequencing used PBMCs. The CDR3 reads CASKDSGANVLTF. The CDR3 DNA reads TGTGCCAGCAAGGACTCTGGGGCCAACGTCCTGACTTTC.